These 14 T cell receptor beta chains share one sample of origin, sequenced in a study of response to subunit inactivated influenza vaccine. TCRdb passed the RT-PCR reads through MiXCR, listing each CDR3 protein once. The data hold about 700,000 distinct CDR3 sequences, with 13% to 15% observed a single time. Specimen: PBMCs from blood, collected around 14 days before vaccination. These receptors all stem from a man over 45 who received an inactivated influenza vaccine.

The sample holds many counts of this clonotype. The chain joins TRBV2 to TRBJ2-7; 7 bases line up with TRBD1. The CDR3 consists of 15 residues. Trimming removed 5 bases from V and 1 base from J; junction bases left unmatched: 8. The germline gives CDR1 SNHLY, CDR2 FYNNEI. The CDR3 nucleotides read TGTGCCAGCAGTCCCACCGGGACAGCTTCCTACGAGCAGTACTTC. Its translation: CASSPTGTASYEQYF.

The V and J genes are TRBV20-1 and TRBJ2-6; D is undetermined. Between the trimmed V and J ends, which lost 3 bases and 0 bases, there was a span of 9 bases. The CDR3 totals 15 residues. Germline CDR1 DFQATT, CDR2 SNEGSKA (reference sequence). The CDR3 DNA is TGCAGTGCTAGTTACGACGGCTCTGGGGCCAACGTCCTGACTTTC. Amino acids: CSASYDGSGANVLTF.

The table lists this clonotype with many counts. The rearrangement uses TRBV14 and TRBJ2-7; D is perhaps TRBD1 (6 bases). CDR3 length: 14 residues. V shed 4 bases and J shed 5 bases, with 15 bases lying between them. Germline assignment: CDR1 SGHDN and CDR2 FVKESK. The CDR3 sequence: CASSRFQGSHEQYF. In nucleotides, the CDR3 is TGTGCCAGCAGCCGATTCCAGGGGTCTCACGAGCAGTACTTC. The complete variable domain, with remaining parts taken from reference TRBV14 and TRBJ2-7, reads EAGVTQFPSHSVIEKGQTVTLRCDPISGHDNLYWYRRVMGKEIKFLLHFVKESKQDESGMPNNRFLAERTGGTYSTLKVQPAELEDSGVYFCASSRFQGSHEQYFGPGTRLTVT.

The chain has TRBV5-5 and TRBJ2-5; D call uncertain. V lost 1 base, J lost 11 bases, and 21 bases lay in between. This CDR3 region has 15 residues. Germline-derived CDR1 and CDR2 are SGHKS and YYEKEE (reference sequence). The chain's CDR3 is CASSLNGRTQEMQYF. The CDR3 DNA reads TGTGCCAGCAGCTTGAACGGACGGACCCAAGAGATGCAGTACTTC. The complete variable domain, with remaining parts taken from reference TRBV5-5 and TRBJ2-5, reads DAGVTQSPTHLIKTRGQQVTLRCSPISGHKSVSWYQQVLGQGPQFIFQYYEKEERGRGNFPDRFSARQFPNYSSELNVNALLLGDSALYLCASSLNGRTQEMQYFGPGTRLLVL.

The sample holds many counts of this clonotype. This rearrangement joins TRBV21-1 to TRBJ2-3. TRBV21-1 is described as a pseudogene. The CDR3 sequence is 14 residues long. This chain's CDR3 is CASSKGLVTDTQYF. The CDR3, as DNA: TGTGCCAGCAGCAAGGGGCTAGTAACAGATACGCAGTATTTT.

This clonotype showed up many times. This sequence joins TRBV12-3 or TRBV12-4 and TRBJ2-7; 7 bases are shared with TRBD1. V was clipped by 6 bases and J by 2 bases; unmatched bases: 7. The CDR3 totals 14 residues. CDR3 loop: CASRPTGQAYEQYF. The CDR3 coding sequence is TGTGCCAGCAGACCCACCGGACAGGCCTACGAGCAGTACTTC.

The chain recombines TRBV19 with TRBJ2-2; maybe TRBD2 (5 bases). The CDR3 sequence is 17 residues long. CDR1 and CDR2 (germline): LNHDA, SQIVND (reference sequence). V was cut by 6 bases and J by 0 bases, with 17 bases left in between. In DNA, the CDR3 is TGTGCCAGTAGCAAGCGTCGGACTTTAGCGAACACCGGGGAGCTGTTTTTT. As protein: CASSKRRTLANTGELFF.

This clonotype was seen many times. The gene calls are TRBV9 and TRBJ1-1; D not resolved. Germline loops: CDR1 SGDLS, CDR2 YYNGEE. Trimming pared 3 bases from V and 4 bases from J, leaving 7 bases between. There are 12 residues in the CDR3. The CDR3 nucleotides are TGTGCCAGCAGCGGGAGTCTCACTGAAGCTTTCTTT. Residues: CASSGSLTEAFF.

This clonotype was recorded a few times. The CDR3 is CASSQDGSPGANVLTF. CDR3 nucleotides: TGTGCCAGCAGCCAAGATGGGTCACCCGGGGCCAACGTCCTGACTTTC. The chain couples TRBV4-2 to TRBJ2-6; D is uncertain. Per germline, CDR1 LGHNA and CDR2 YNFKEQ. The CDR3 extends over 16 amino acids. The V and J ends lost 0 bases and 4 bases respectively, with 10 bases between them.

There are many counts of this clonotype. The CDR3 bases are TGCAGTGTCCCAGTATCTGGGGCCAACGTCCTGACTTTC. Translated: CSVPVSGANVLTF. This rearrangement joins TRBV20-1 to TRBJ2-6, with D unclear. Between the trimmed V and J ends, which lost 7 bases and 1 base, there was a span of 8 bases. CDR3 length: 13 amino acids. Germline V lookup: CDR1 DFQATT, CDR2 SNEGSKA (reference sequence).

The chain couples TRBV5-1 to TRBJ1-1; 9 nucleotides agree with TRBD1. Germline assignment: CDR1 SGHRS and CDR2 YFSETQ. The length of the CDR3 is 15 residues. V dropped 2 bases and J dropped 1; count of bases not matched to a gene: 3. CDR3 DNA: TGCGCCAGCAGCTTACAGGGACAGGGGAACACTGAAGCTTTCTTT. Encoded protein: CASSLQGQGNTEAFF.

The chain carries TRBV10-3 and TRBJ1-6, with D hard to call. The germline V gene encodes CDR1 ENHRY and CDR2 SYGVKD. The germline V and J ends were trimmed by 3 bases and 9 bases, with 15 bases remaining between them. This CDR3 is built from 15 residues. CDR3 sequence: CAISEGRHPSSPLHF. CDR3 in DNA: TGTGCCATCAGTGAAGGCCGACACCCCAGTTCACCCCTCCACTTT.

The chain links TRBV3-1 to TRBJ2-1; tentatively, D is TRBD2 (7 bases). The CDR3 is 16 residues long. Trimming stripped 4 bases from V and 4 bases from J, with 17 bases between. Per germline, CDR1 LGHDT and CDR2 YNNKEL (reference sequence). The DNA for the CDR3 is TGTGCCAGCAGCCGGGGGGGCCCGCGCTCGTACAATGAGCAGTTCTTC. It translates to CASSRGGPRSYNEQFF.

The chain has TRBV12-3 or TRBV12-4 and TRBJ2-1; possibly TRBD1 for D (7 bases). The CDR3 contains 15 residues. Trimming removed 6 bases at V and 2 bases at J, with 14 bases between. The CDR3 spells CASSNFRGAYNEQFF. DNA of the CDR3: TGTGCCAGCAGCAACTTCAGGGGGGCCTACAATGAGCAGTTCTTC.